The rows below give T cell receptor beta chains drawn from one sample of a study of long-term antiretroviral therapy in people with HIV. Only in-frame clones appear in the TCRdb table, and some are missing; sequencing was by immunoSEQ multiplex PCR. The sample shows some 40,000 clones, 94% of them seen only once. The sequencing used unsorted PBMCs, collected around 9 years after starting antiretroviral therapy. These receptors were taken from a man aged 25 to 40 with HIV. Both conserved end residues are part of each CDR3. D genes are given only for firm matches. Clone size is not always given. Where it is, it says once, few, many or a class for expanded clones.

j_call: TRBJ2-3
clone_size: NA
v_call: TRBV5-1
d_call: TRBD1
cdr3_aa: CASSFGTGDTDTQYF
cdr3_nt: TGCGCCAGCAGCTTCGGGACAGGGGACACAGATACGCAGTATTTT

j_call: TRBJ2-7
clone_size: medium-sized
v_call: TRBV9
d_call: NA
cdr3_aa: CASSVAGGPTYEQYF
cdr3_nt: TGTGCCAGCAGCGTAGCAGGGGGGCCTACCTACGAGCAGTACTTC

j_call: TRBJ2-3
clone_size: NA
v_call: TRBV2
d_call: TRBD2
cdr3_aa: CASIRRGLAGTDTQYF
cdr3_nt: TGTGCCAGCATTCGCCGCGGACTAGCGGGCACAGATACGCAGTATTTT

j_call: TRBJ1-2
clone_size: NA
v_call: TRBV28
d_call: NA
cdr3_aa: CASSLLDAPGVDGYTF
cdr3_nt: TGTGCCAGCAGTTTATTGGACGCCCCGGGCGTCGATGGCTACACCTTC

j_call: TRBJ2-2
clone_size: NA
v_call: TRBV27
d_call: NA
cdr3_aa: CASSFIGGDTGELFF
cdr3_nt: TGTGCCAGCAGTTTTATCGGAGGGGACACCGGGGAGCTGTTTTTT

j_call: TRBJ2-3
clone_size: NA
v_call: TRBV7-9
d_call: NA
cdr3_aa: CASSIPDGGDTQYF
cdr3_nt: TGTGCCAGCAGCATCCCGGACGGCGGAGATACGCAGTATTTT

j_call: TRBJ1-1
clone_size: NA
v_call: TRBV4-1
d_call: NA
cdr3_aa: CASSQGNPEAFF
cdr3_nt: TGCGCCAGCAGCCAGGGTAATCCTGAAGCTTTCTTT

j_call: TRBJ2-2
clone_size: NA
v_call: TRBV5-1
d_call: NA
cdr3_aa: CASSFLESGELFF
cdr3_nt: TGCGCCAGCAGCTTTTTGGAGTCCGGGGAGCTGTTTTTT

j_call: TRBJ2-6
clone_size: NA
v_call: TRBV4-1
d_call: NA
cdr3_aa: CASRRSTVQGARSGANVLTF
cdr3_nt: TGCGCCAGCAGGCGTTCGACCGTACAGGGAGCCCGCTCTGGGGCCAACGTCCTGACTTTC

j_call: TRBJ2-1
clone_size: NA
v_call: TRBV11-3
d_call: TRBD2
cdr3_aa: CASSSGLAYNEQFF
cdr3_nt: TGTGCCAGCAGCTCGGGACTAGCCTACAATGAGCAGTTCTTC

j_call: TRBJ2-2
clone_size: once
v_call: TRBV19
d_call: NA
cdr3_aa: CASSIQANTGELFF
cdr3_nt: TGTGCCAGTAGTATACAGGCGAACACCGGGGAGCTGTTTTTT

j_call: TRBJ1-4
clone_size: NA
v_call: TRBV19
d_call: NA
cdr3_aa: CASRSIATNEKLFF
cdr3_nt: TGTGCCAGTAGAAGCATAGCAACTAATGAAAAACTGTTTTTT

j_call: TRBJ2-1
clone_size: NA
v_call: TRBV2
d_call: TRBD2
cdr3_aa: CASSRAGGPIYNEQFF
cdr3_nt: TGTGCCAGCAGTCGAGCGGGGGGCCCTATCTACAATGAGCAGTTCTTC